This TCR beta chain was sequenced during a study of blood T cell repertoires in COVID-19. Researchers sorted participants into cohorts using their self-reported clinical history. Symptom resolution, clearance, or two negative PCRs marked the recovered donors of Cohort 3. Germline assignment: CDR1 MNHNS and CDR2 SASEGT. V was cut by 3 bases and J by 8 bases, with 7 bases left in between. The CDR3 covers 11 residues. Sequencing used immunoSEQ multiplex PCR; TCRdb keeps in-frame clones, though not all of them. This sample yields around 220,000 clones, of which 80% to 95% are seen a single time; around 1.8% belongs to the top ten.

The chain carries TRBV6-1 and TRBJ1-2; D not certain. The clonotype was recovered from a woman younger than 30 who had recovered from COVID-19. Sequenced input: PBMCs or T cells enriched from blood (not recorded which). Written as DNA, the CDR3 is TGTGCCAGCAGTGACGGAGGGGGCTACACCTTC. It codes for CASSDGGGYTF.